A single sample is the source of the 25 T cell receptor beta chains below, sequenced in a study of early T cells in non-severe SARS-CoV-2 infection (dated by TCRdb to the early 2020s). Library generation was performed with 5' RACE. The reads were generated on a NextSeq 500. TCRdb ran its own pipeline on the public reads, namely fastp trimming at Q25 and MiXCR clone calling, and kept in-frame beta chains. Rows are combined by CDR3 protein, so each entry shows the most common genes and DNA. The sample profile shows tens of thousands of distinct CDR3 sequences; over 13% of them were found once. The ten largest clonotypes hold roughly 6.4% of the sample. Sequenced: whole blood. These receptors originate from an adult who was a healthcare worker with PCR-confirmed SARS-CoV-2 infection or an uninfected control (not recorded which).

This clonotype occurred a few times. The J gene is TRBJ2-3, the V gene TRBV29-1; D not resolved. V lost 3 bases to trimming and J lost 1 base, with 11 bases between them. Per the germline V gene, CDR1 is SQVTM and CDR2 is ANQGSEA. The CDR3 contains 14 residues. The CDR3 sequence is CSVEQRWGTDTQYF. CDR3 DNA sequence: TGCAGCGTTGAGCAGCGATGGGGCACAGATACGCAGTATTTT.

This chain connects TRBV6-2 or TRBV6-3 to TRBJ2-7; tentatively, D is TRBD2 (5 bases). The CDR3 sequence is 14 residues long. The V gene lost 6 bases and the J gene lost 5 bases, with 17 bases spanning the gap. Germline CDR1 and CDR2: MNHEY and SVGEGT. The CDR3 DNA reads as TGTGCCAGCAGCCCCACTAGTTTTCAGGACGAGCAGTACTTC. Encoded protein: CASSPTSFQDEQYF.

In this sample, this clonotype turned up many times. The rearrangement uses TRBV11-2 and TRBJ2-1; 9 nucleotides match TRBD2. V dropped 5 bases and J dropped 6; count of bases not matched to a gene: 8. CDR1 is SGHAT and CDR2 is FQNNGV in the germline V gene. This CDR3 is 15 amino acids long. The DNA of the CDR3 is TGTGCCAGCAGCGGAAGCGGGAGGTTCTTCAATGAGCAGTTCTTC. As protein: CASSGSGRFFNEQFF. The full variable domain, in which reference TRBV11-2 and TRBJ2-1 provide the parts outside the CDR3, is EAGVAQSPRYKIIEKRQSVAFWCNPISGHATLYWYQQILGQGPKLLIQFQNNGVVDDSQLPKDRFSAERLKGVDSTLKIQPAKLEDSAVYLCASSGSGRFFNEQFFGPGTRLTVL.

There are many counts of this clonotype. The J gene is TRBJ2-6, the V gene TRBV5-1; D is undetermined. The length of the CDR3 is 15 residues. V lost 0 bases and J lost 4, with 8 bases in between. Germline V gene sequence: CDR1 SGHRS, CDR2 YFSETQ. CDR3 in DNA: TGCGCCAGCAGCTTGGAAGGGTCCGGGGCCAACGTCCTGACTTTC. It is translated as CASSLEGSGANVLTF.

The chain employs TRBV9 and TRBJ1-2; D remains unclear. CDR1 and CDR2 (germline): SGDLS, YYNGEE. This CDR3 is 13 amino acids long. V lost 0 bases, J lost 4 bases, and 7 bases lay in between. The CDR3 DNA reads TGTGCCAGCAGCGTAGAAAGAGGCTATGGCTACACCTTC. It encodes CASSVERGYGYTF.

This clonotype has only a few counts. This chain joins TRBV2 and TRBJ2-3; 8 bases align to TRBD1. Trimming cost V 1 base and J 3 bases; bases outside gene matches: 3. The CDR3 has 15 residues. Germline CDR1 reads SNHLY; CDR2 reads FYNNEI. The DNA for the CDR3 is TGTGCCAGCAGTGAAGACAGGGGGTATACAGATACGCAGTATTTT. Protein sequence: CASSEDRGYTDTQYF.

This clonotype was counted many times. The chain employs TRBV6-6 and TRBJ2-7; D possibly corresponds to TRBD2 (7 bases). CDR1 and CDR2 from the germline V gene are MNHNY and SVGAGI (reference sequence). Trimming took 0 bases from V and 4 from J, leaving 13 bases between them. The CDR3 runs 15 residues. CDR3 loop: CASSYSIEGGYEQYF. The CDR3 DNA sequence: TGTGCCAGCAGTTACTCGATAGAGGGGGGGTACGAGCAGTACTTC.

The chain employs TRBV28 and TRBJ2-7; the D is unclear. Trimming removed 5 bases from V and 2 bases from J, with 13 bases in between. Germline V gives CDR1 MDHEN, CDR2 SYDVKM. CDR3 size: 14 residues. CDR3 loop: CASSTTVVTYEQYF. As DNA, the CDR3 is TGTGCCAGCAGTACCACCGTTGTCACCTACGAGCAGTACTTC.

This clonotype has ten or more counts. The genes are TRBV20-1 and TRBJ2-5; 13 nucleotides agree with TRBD2. This CDR3 has 15 residues. Unmatched junction bases numbered 4, after V lost 5 bases and J lost 1 base. Germline CDR1 DFQATT, CDR2 SNEGSKA (reference sequence). The CDR3 bases are TGCAGTGCTTGGACTAGCGGGAGTCTCCAAGAGACCCAGTACTTC. Its translation is CSAWTSGSLQETQYF.

The CDR3 reads CASSPGLNQPQHF. The DNA of the CDR3 is TGTGCCAGCAGCCCCGGTCTTAATCAGCCCCAGCATTTT. J is TRBJ1-5 and V is TRBV13; D gene unclear. V lost 5 bases and J 4 bases, leaving 9 bases between the germline ends. CDR1 PRHDT and CDR2 FYEKMQ come from the germline V gene (reference sequence). CDR3 length: 13 amino acids.

The chain joins TRBV6-6 to TRBJ2-1; D uncertain. Germline V lookup: CDR1 MNHNY, CDR2 SVGAGI (reference sequence). V lost 2 bases to trimming and J lost 4 bases, with 15 bases between them. The CDR3 loop spans 16 amino acids. CDR3 region: CASSYPPVPRYNEQFF. DNA of the CDR3: TGTGCCAGCAGTTACCCGCCCGTTCCGCGGTACAATGAGCAGTTCTTC.

V gene TRBV6-1 combines with J gene TRBJ2-7; a possible D gene is TRBD1 (7 bases). The length of the CDR3 is 13 residues. CDR1 and CDR2 (germline): MNHNS, SASEGT. Trimming stripped 9 bases from V and 2 bases from J, with 14 bases between. CDR3 sequence reads: CASWGDRAYEQYF. The CDR3 DNA reads as TGTGCCAGTTGGGGGGACAGAGCCTACGAGCAGTACTTC.

CDR3 protein: CASRSQYEQYF. Written as DNA, the CDR3 is TGTGCCAGCAGGTCGCAATACGAGCAGTACTTC. This chain uses TRBV6-5 with TRBJ2-7; D gene unclear. CDR1 MNHEY and CDR2 SVGAGI come from the germline V gene. The CDR3 is made up of 11 amino acids. Trimming removed 6 bases at V and 4 bases at J, with 7 bases between.

The chain uses TRBV28 and TRBJ1-2; D is undetermined. The length of the CDR3 is 14 residues. V was pared by 4 bases and J by 5 bases, with 14 bases between. Germline assignment: CDR1 MDHEN and CDR2 SYDVKM. The CDR3, as DNA: TGTGCCAGCAGTTGGGATGCAGGCGATTATGGCTACACCTTC. Translated: CASSWDAGDYGYTF.

This clonotype was seen a few times. The chain combines TRBV20-1 with TRBJ2-3; weak D call: TRBD2 (6 bases). V was pared by 5 bases and J by 1 base, with 16 bases between. This CDR3 is 15 amino acids long. Germline CDR1 DFQATT, CDR2 SNEGSKA (reference sequence). This CDR3 reads CSAYGATRGTDTQYF. Here the CDR3 DNA reads TGCAGTGCTTACGGGGCGACTAGAGGCACAGATACGCAGTATTTT.

This clonotype was seen more than once but under ten times. This chain uses TRBV9 with TRBJ1-3; D gene ambiguous. Trimming took 4 bases from V and 0 from J, leaving 8 bases between them. Germline V gene lookup returns CDR1 SGDLS and CDR2 YYNGEE. The CDR3 is made up of 14 amino acids. CDR3 bases: TGTGCCAGCAGCCCGGGATCCTCTGGAAACACCATATATTTT. Translated, it gives CASSPGSSGNTIYF.

This clonotype was observed a few times. V is TRBV5-4 and J is TRBJ2-7, with D unresolved. The germline gives CDR1 SGHNT, CDR2 YYREEE (reference sequence). V lost 2 bases and J 0 bases, leaving 6 bases between the germline ends. CDR3 length equals 13 residues. The CDR3 nucleotides are TGTGCCAGCAGCTTTGGGCACTCCTACGAGCAGTACTTC. Residues: CASSFGHSYEQYF.

This clonotype occurred many times. This sequence joins TRBV29-1 and TRBJ2-2; D ambiguous. This CDR3 comprises 13 residues. The germline CDR1 and CDR2 sequences are SQVTM and ANQGSEA. Deletions cut 5 bases from V and 0 bases from J, with 7 bases between. CDR3 bases: TGCAGCGTTTATATCCCGAACACCGGGGAGCTGTTTTTT. It yields the protein CSVYIPNTGELFF.

The chain couples TRBV20-1 to TRBJ2-7; the match to TRBD2 covers 11 bases. This CDR3 has 17 residues. Looked up from germline, CDR1 is DFQATT and CDR2 is SNEGSKA (reference sequence). V lost 6 bases to trimming and J lost 1 base; unmatched junction nucleotides: 14. The CDR3 here is CSAGDAYRLAGSYEQYF. DNA of the CDR3: TGCAGTGCAGGGGATGCCTACCGACTAGCGGGGTCCTACGAGCAGTACTTC.

This chain links TRBV20-1 with TRBJ2-5, with 11 positions matching TRBD2. The CDR3 covers 14 residues. J gave up 4 bases and V 3 bases, and 4 bases lay outside the gene matches. CDR1 and CDR2 (germline): DFQATT, SNEGSKA (reference sequence). CDR3 sequence (DNA): TGCAGTGCTAGGGTAGCGGGAGGGCCAGAGACCCAGTACTTC. Its translation is CSARVAGGPETQYF.

This chain links TRBV6-2 or TRBV6-3 with TRBJ1-1; D not resolved. This CDR3 is built from 15 residues. V lost 1 base, J lost 1 base, and 10 bases lay in between. The germline V gene has CDR1 MNHEY and CDR2 SVGEGT. The CDR3: CASSYYIRANTEAFF. The CDR3 DNA sequence: TGTGCCAGCAGTTACTACATTCGGGCGAACACTGAAGCTTTCTTT.

This clonotype was observed a handful of times. This chain connects TRBV30 to TRBJ2-7; 8 nucleotides agree with TRBD1. The CDR3 totals 15 residues. The germline V gene has CDR1 GTSNPN and CDR2 SVGIG (reference sequence). The trim removed 5 bases at V and 2 bases at J, leaving 11 bases unmatched. CDR3 nucleotides: TGTGCCTGGGCCCCGGACAGGGAAGGGCCCTACGAGCAGTACTTC. Its translation is CAWAPDREGPYEQYF.

The chain is built from TRBV20-1 and TRBJ2-1; TRBD2 aligns across 7 bases. This CDR3 comprises 13 residues. The J segment lost 7 bases and the V segment lost 4 bases, leaving 7 bases of the junction unmatched. CDR1 is DFQATT, CDR2 SNEGSKA, per germline (reference sequence). CDR3 nucleotides: TGCAGTGCTAACGGGCGGGAGCTAAATGAGCAGTTCTTC. Translation: CSANGRELNEQFF.

This clonotype has a handful of counts. At one end, the junction sequence differs from germline, possibly due to a read error. V gene TRBV9 combines with J gene TRBJ2-7; TRBD2 matches 8 bases. This CDR3 spans 15 amino acids. Germline values: CDR1 SGDLS, CDR2 YYNGEE. The CDR3 region is CANSVALAGSLEQYF. Here the CDR3 DNA reads TGTGCCAACAGCGTAGCGCTAGCGGGTTCTTTGGAGCAGTACTTC.

This clonotype appeared a few times. The chain couples TRBV19 to TRBJ2-7; no reliable D call. Germline-derived CDR1 and CDR2 are LNHDA and SQIVND (reference sequence). Trimming shortened V by 7 bases and J by 3 bases, and 16 bases separated the two germline ends. This CDR3 has 14 amino acids. In DNA, the CDR3 is TGTGCCAGTAAAACTTACAGCAATAACTACGAGCAGTACTTC. Protein product: CASKTYSNNYEQYF.